The clone carrying this T cell receptor beta chain was seen many times. One entry per CDR3 protein, called by TCRdb with MiXCR from the RT-PCR reads. The sample has 500,000 to 550,000 distinct CDR3 sequences; less than 10% are singletons. The source of the sample is a study of response to subunit inactivated influenza vaccine. This TCR derives from a man between 50 and 75 years old who received an inactivated influenza vaccine. The sample was PBMCs from blood, taken less than 25 months after vaccination.

The CDR3 protein is CASSQRVAGARRDEQFF. Written as DNA, the CDR3 is TGTGCCAGCAGCCAAAGAGTAGCGGGGGCCCGTCGAGATGAGCAGTTCTTC. The rearrangement joins TRBV3-1 to TRBJ2-1; 9 bases map to TRBD2. Germline CDR1 and CDR2: LGHDT and YNNKEL (reference sequence). This CDR3 region has 17 residues. V gave up 2 bases and J gave up 8 bases; unmatched junction bases: 13.